This T cell receptor beta chain is drawn from a study of blood T cells in healthy people across ages. The second PCR ran about 6 to 11 cycles with a sample-barcoded 5' primer and J-beta primers. From the 5' RACE reads, TCRdb called clonotypes with MiXCR, one entry per CDR3 protein. The table has 600,000 to 800,000 distinct CDR3 sequences, 20% to 25% seen once; the top ten hold about 3.6%. Specimen: blood. The TCR originated in a man between 65 and 85 years old in good health.

The CDR3 bases are TGTGCCAGCAGTTACGGGACCTCTAGCGGGAAATACAATGAGCAGTTCTTC. This codes for CASSYGTSSGKYNEQFF. J is TRBJ2-5 and V is TRBV6-2 or TRBV6-3; 9 bases are a match to TRBD2. The better agreement between TRBJ2-1 and the DNA end casts doubt on the J call. This CDR3 spans 17 amino acids. The germline gives CDR1 MNHEY, CDR2 SVGEGT.